The clone carrying this TCR beta chain was recorded at least ten times. Antigen: not known. 5'RACE template switching generated TCR cDNA, adding a universal primer site and UMIs. TCRdb reanalysed the 5' RACE reads using MiXCR and keeps one entry per CDR3 protein. The sample has around 100,000 distinct CDR3 sequences; 8.4% are singletons. This sample stems from a study of T cells after yellow fever vaccination. V dropped 2 bases and J dropped 4; count of bases not matched to a gene: 8. Germline V gene data show CDR1 as MNHEY and CDR2 as SVGAGI. The CDR3 is 17 residues long. Findings and caveats of the study: Highly abundant clonotypes carried over from the bulk population could end up in FACS-sorted repertoires as contaminants. A small share of clonotypes appeared in both CD4 and CD8 compartments.

This clonotype was obtained from a man aged 25 to 40 who received the YFV17D yellow fever vaccine. Sample: CD8+ T cells sorted from PBMCs, taken 45 days after the yellow fever booster vaccination. The chain has TRBV6-5 and TRBJ2-2; 9 nucleotides line up with TRBD1. CDR3 DNA sequence: TGTGCCAGCAGTTACCTAAGACAGGGGGGTGCCACCGGGGAGCTGTTTTTT. This encodes CASSYLRQGGATGELFF.